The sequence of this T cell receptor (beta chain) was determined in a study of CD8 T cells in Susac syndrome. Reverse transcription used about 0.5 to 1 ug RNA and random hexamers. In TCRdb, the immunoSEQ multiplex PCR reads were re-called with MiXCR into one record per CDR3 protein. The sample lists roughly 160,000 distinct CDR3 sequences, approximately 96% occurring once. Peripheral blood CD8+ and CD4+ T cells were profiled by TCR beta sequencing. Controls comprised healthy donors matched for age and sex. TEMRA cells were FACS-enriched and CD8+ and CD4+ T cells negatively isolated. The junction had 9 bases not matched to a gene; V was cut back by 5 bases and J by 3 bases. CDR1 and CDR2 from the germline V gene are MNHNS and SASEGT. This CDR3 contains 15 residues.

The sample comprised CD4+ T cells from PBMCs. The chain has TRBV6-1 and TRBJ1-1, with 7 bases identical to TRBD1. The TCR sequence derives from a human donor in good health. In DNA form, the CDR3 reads TGTGCCAGCAGTCCCGTCGACAGGGACTACACTGAAGCTTTCTTT. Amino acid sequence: CASSPVDRDYTEAFF.